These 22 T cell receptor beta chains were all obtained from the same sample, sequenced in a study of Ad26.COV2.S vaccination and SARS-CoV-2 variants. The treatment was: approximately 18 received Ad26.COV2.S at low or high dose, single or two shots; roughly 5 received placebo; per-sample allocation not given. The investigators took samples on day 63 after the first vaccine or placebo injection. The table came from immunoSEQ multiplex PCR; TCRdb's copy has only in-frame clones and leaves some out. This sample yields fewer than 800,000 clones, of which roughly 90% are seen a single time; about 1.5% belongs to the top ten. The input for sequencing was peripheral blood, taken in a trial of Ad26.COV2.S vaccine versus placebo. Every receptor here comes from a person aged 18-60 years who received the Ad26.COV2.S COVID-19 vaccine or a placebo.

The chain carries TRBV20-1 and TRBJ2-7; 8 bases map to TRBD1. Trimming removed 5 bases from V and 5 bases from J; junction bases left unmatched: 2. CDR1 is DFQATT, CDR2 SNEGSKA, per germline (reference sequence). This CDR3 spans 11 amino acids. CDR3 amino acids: CSASRGHEQYF. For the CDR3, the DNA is TGCAGTGCTTCCAGGGGGCACGAGCAGTACTTC.

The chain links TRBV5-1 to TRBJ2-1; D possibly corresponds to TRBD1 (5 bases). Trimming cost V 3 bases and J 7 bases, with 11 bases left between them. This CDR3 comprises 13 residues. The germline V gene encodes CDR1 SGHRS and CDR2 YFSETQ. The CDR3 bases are TGCGCCAGCAGCTGGGGCGGTGAAAATGAGCAGTTCTTC. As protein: CASSWGGENEQFF. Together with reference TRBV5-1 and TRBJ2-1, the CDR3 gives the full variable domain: KAGVTQTPRYLIKTRGQQVTLSCSPISGHRSVSWYQQTPGQGLQFLFEYFSETQRNKGNFPGRFSGRQFSNSRSEMNVSTLELGDSALYLCASSWGGENEQFFGPGTRLTVL.

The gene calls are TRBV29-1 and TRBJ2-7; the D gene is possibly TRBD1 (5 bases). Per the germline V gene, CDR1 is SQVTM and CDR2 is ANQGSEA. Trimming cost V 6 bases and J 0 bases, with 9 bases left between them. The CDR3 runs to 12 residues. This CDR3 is CSVQENSYEQYF. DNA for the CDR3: TGCAGCGTACAGGAGAACTCCTACGAGCAGTACTTC.

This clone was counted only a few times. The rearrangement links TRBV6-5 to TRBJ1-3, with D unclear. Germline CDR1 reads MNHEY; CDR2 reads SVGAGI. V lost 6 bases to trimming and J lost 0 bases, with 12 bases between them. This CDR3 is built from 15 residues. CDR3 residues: CASSYSRNSGNTIYF. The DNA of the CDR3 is TGTGCCAGCAGCTACAGCCGCAACTCTGGAAACACCATATATTTT.

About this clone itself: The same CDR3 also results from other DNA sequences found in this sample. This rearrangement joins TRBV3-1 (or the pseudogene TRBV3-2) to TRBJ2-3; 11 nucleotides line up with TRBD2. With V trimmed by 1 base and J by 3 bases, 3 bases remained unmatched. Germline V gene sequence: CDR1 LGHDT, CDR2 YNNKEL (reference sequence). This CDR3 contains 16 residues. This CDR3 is CASSQALAGGTDTQYF. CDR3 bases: TGTGCCAGCAGCCAAGCCCTAGCGGGAGGAACAGATACGCAGTATTTT.

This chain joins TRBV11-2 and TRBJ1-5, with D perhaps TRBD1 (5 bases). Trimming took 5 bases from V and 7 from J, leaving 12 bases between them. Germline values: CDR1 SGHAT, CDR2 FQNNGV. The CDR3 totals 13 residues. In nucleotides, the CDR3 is TGTGCCAGCAGCCCCCACGGGGACCAGCCCCAGCATTTT. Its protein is CASSPHGDQPQHF. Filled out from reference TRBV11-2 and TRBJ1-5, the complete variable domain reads EAGVAQSPRYKIIEKRQSVAFWCNPISGHATLYWYQQILGQGPKLLIQFQNNGVVDDSQLPKDRFSAERLKGVDSTLKIQPAKLEDSAVYLCASSPHGDQPQHFGDGTRLSIL.

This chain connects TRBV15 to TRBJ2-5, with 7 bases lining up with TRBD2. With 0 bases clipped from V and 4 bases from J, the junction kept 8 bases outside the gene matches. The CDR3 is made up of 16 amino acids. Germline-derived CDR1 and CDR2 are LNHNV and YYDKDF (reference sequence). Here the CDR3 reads CATSRDRAGRGETQYF. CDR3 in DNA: TGTGCCACCAGCAGAGATAGAGCGGGGAGAGGAGAGACCCAGTACTTC.

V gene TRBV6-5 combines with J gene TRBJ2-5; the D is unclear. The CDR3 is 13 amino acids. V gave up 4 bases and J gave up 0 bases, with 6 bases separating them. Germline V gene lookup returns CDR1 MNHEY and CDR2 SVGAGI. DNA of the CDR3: TGTGCCAGCAGTTGGGCAGACCAAGAGACCCAGTACTTC. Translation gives CASSWADQETQYF.

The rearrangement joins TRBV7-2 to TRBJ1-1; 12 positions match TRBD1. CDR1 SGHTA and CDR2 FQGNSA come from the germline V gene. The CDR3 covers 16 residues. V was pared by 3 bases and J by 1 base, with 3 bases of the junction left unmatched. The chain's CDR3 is CASSFPGQGANTEAFF. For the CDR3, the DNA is TGTGCCAGCAGCTTCCCGGGACAGGGGGCGAACACTGAAGCTTTCTTT.

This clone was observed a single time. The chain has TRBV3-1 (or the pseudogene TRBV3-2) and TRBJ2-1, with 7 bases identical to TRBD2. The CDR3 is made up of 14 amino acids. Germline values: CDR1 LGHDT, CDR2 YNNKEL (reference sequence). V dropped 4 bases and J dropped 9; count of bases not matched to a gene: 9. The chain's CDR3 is CASSPLASTGEQFF. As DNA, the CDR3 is TGTGCCAGCAGCCCACTAGCGAGCACCGGTGAGCAGTTCTTC.

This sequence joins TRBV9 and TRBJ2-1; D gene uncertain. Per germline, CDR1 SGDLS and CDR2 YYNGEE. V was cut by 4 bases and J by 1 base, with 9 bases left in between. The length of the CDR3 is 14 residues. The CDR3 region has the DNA TGTGCCAGCAGCCCCCCCGGATCCTACAATGAGCAGTTCTTC. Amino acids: CASSPPGSYNEQFF.

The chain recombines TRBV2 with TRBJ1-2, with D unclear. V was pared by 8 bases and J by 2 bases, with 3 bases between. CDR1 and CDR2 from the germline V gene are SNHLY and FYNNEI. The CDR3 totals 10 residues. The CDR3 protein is CASENYGYTF. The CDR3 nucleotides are TGTGCCAGCGAGAACTATGGCTACACCTTC. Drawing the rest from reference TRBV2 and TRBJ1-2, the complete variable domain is EPEVTQTPSHQVTQMGQEVILRCVPISNHLYFYWYRQILGQKVEFLVSFYNNEISEKSEIFDDQFSVERPDGSNFTLKIRSTKLEDSAMYFCASENYGYTFGSGTRLTVV.

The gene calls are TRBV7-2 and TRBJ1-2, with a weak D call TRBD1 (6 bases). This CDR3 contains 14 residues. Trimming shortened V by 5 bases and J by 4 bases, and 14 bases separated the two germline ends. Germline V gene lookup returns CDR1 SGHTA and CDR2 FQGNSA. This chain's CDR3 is CASSPRQDFYGYTF. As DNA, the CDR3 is TGTGCCAGCAGCCCCCGACAGGATTTCTATGGCTACACCTTC. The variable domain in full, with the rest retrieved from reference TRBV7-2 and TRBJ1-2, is GAGVSQSPSNKVTEKGKDVELRCDPISGHTALYWYRQSLGQGLEFLIYFQGNSAPDKSGLPSDRFSAERTGGSVSTLTIQRTQQEDSAVYLCASSPRQDFYGYTFGSGTRLTVV.

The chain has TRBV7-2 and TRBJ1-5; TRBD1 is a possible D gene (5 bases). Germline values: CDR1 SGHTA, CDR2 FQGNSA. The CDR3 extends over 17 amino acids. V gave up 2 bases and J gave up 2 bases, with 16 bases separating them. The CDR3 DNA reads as TGTGCCAGCAGCTTATCGCTGACAGCCCGGGGCAATCAGCCCCAGCATTTT. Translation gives CASSLSLTARGNQPQHF.

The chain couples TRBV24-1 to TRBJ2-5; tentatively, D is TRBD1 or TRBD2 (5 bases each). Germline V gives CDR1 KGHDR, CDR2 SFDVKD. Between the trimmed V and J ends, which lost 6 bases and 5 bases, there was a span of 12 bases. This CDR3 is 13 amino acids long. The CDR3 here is CATSWDLGETQYF. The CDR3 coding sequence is TGTGCCACCAGTTGGGACCTGGGGGAGACCCAGTACTTC.

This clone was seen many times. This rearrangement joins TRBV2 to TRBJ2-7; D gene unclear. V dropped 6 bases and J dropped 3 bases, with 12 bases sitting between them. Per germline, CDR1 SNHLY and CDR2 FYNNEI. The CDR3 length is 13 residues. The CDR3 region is CASSPTLGYEQYF. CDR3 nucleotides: TGTGCCAGCAGCCCGACCCTCGGCTACGAGCAGTACTTC.

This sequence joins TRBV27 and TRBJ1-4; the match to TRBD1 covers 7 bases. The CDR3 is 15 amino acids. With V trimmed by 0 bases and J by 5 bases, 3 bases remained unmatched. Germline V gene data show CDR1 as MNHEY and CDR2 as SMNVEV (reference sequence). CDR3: CASSLSGTVNEKLFF. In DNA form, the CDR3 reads TGTGCCAGCAGTTTATCCGGGACAGTCAATGAAAAACTGTTTTTT.

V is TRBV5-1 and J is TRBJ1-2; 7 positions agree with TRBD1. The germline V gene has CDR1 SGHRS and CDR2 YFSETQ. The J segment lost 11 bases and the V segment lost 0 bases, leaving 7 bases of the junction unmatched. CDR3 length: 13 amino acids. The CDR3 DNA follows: TGCGCCAGCAGCTTGGCAGGGGGTGAAAGATACACCTTC. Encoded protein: CASSLAGGERYTF.

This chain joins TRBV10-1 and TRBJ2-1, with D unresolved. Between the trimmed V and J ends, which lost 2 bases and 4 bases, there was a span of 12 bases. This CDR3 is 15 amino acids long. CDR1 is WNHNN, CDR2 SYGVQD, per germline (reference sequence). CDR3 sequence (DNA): TGCGCCAGCAGTGAGGGAATCGAACCTTACAATGAGCAGTTCTTC. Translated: CASSEGIEPYNEQFF.

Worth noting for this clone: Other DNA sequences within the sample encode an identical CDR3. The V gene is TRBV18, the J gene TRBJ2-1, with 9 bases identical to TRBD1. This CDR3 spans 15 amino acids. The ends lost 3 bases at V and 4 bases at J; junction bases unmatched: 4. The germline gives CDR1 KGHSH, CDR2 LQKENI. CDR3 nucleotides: TGTGCCAGCTCACCTGGGACAGGGATATACAATGAGCAGTTCTTC. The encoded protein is CASSPGTGIYNEQFF.

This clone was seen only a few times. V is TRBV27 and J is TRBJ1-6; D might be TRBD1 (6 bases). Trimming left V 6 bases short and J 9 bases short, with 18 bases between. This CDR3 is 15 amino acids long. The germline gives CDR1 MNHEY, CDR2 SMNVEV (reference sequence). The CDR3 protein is CASRAGTPRGSPLHF. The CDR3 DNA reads TGTGCCAGCAGGGCAGGTACGCCCAGGGGTTCACCCCTCCACTTT.

CDR3 region: CASSYRRSTDTQYF. CDR3 coding DNA: TGTGCCAGCAGTTACCGTAGAAGCACAGATACGCAGTATTTT. The rearrangement links TRBV6-5 to TRBJ2-3; D is undetermined. V was cut by 2 bases and J by 0 bases, with 6 bases left in between. CDR1 and CDR2 from the germline V gene are MNHEY and SVGAGI. This CDR3 region has 14 residues.